This T cell receptor beta chain came from a study of cytomegalovirus exposure and HLA in healthy donors. The germline V gene has CDR1 SGHRS and CDR2 YFSETQ. Trimming removed 1 base from V and 5 bases from J, with 12 bases in between. The CDR3 is made up of 15 amino acids. The primer mix had 60 Vbeta and 13 Jbeta primers. The repertoire was sequenced with immunoSEQ multiplex PCR; TCRdb's copy has only in-frame clones and lacks some. This table holds 150,000 to 250,000 clones, roughly 85% found once. Input material: PBMCs. The chain is built from TRBV5-1 and TRBJ2-2; TRBD1 might be the D (6 bases). This TCR derives from a woman in her 30s in good health and CMV-seropositive. This CDR3 is CASSLSAGETGELFF. CDR3 nucleotide sequence: TGCGCCAGCAGCTTGTCGGCAGGGGAGACCGGGGAGCTGTTTTTT.